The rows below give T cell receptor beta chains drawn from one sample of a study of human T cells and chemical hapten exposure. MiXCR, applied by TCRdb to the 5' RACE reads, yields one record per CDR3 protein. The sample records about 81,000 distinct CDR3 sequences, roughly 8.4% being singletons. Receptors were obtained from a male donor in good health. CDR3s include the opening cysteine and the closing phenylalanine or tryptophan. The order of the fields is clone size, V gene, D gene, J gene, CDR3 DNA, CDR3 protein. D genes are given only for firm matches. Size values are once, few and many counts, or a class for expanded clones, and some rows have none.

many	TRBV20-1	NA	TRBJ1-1	TGCAGTGCGTGGGTCGGGAACACTGAAGCTTTCTTT	CSAWVGNTEAFF
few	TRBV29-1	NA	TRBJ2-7	TGCAGCGTTGCAGGACAGCATAGCTCCTACGAGCAGTACTTC	CSVAGQHSSYEQYF
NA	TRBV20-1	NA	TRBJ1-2	TGCAGTGCGATAGACACGGGGCGCGACTATGGCTACACCTTC	CSAIDTGRDYGYTF
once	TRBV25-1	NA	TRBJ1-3	TGTGCCAGCAGTGATCGGGGGGACTCTGGAAACACCATATATTTT	CASSDRGDSGNTIYF
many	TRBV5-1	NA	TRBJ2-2	TGCGCCAGCAGCTTTACAGGGTTGGAGCTGTTTTTT	CASSFTGLELFF
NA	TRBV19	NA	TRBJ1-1	TGTGCCAGTAGTATTGGCCCAAGTCAGGGGATTGAAGCTTTCTTT	CASSIGPSQGIEAFF
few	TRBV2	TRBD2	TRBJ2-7	TGTGCCAGCAGTGAAAGGAGACTAGCAAGACGGGGTTACGAGCAGTACTTC	CASSERRLARRGYEQYF
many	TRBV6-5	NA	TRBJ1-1	TGTGCCAGCAGTTCCAGTCCCTCCACGAACACTGAAGCTTTCTTT	CASSSSPSTNTEAFF
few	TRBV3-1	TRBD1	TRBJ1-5	TGTGCCAGCAGCCCGACAGGGCCCAATCAGCCCCAGCATTTT	CASSPTGPNQPQHF
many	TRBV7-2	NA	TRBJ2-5	TGTGCCAGTAACGTGGGGCTTGAGCAAGAGACCCAGTACTTC	CASNVGLEQETQYF
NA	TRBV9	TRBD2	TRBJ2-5	TGTGCCAGCAGCGTCAGAGGACTAGCCACCCAAGAGACCCAGTACTTC	CASSVRGLATQETQYF
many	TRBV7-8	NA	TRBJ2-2	TGTGCCAGCAGCTTCGAACAGGGCACGGCCGGGGAGCTGTTTTTT	CASSFEQGTAGELFF
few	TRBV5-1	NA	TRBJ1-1	TGCGCCAGCAGCTTGGGGGGGGGGCTCAGGAACACTGAAGCTTTCTTT	CASSLGGGLRNTEAFF
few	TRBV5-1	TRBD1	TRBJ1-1	TGCGCCAGCAGCTTGGCCGGGGACAGACTAAACACTGAAGCTTTCTTT	CASSLAGDRLNTEAFF
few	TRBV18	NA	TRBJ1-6	TGTGCCAGCTCACCTCCTCAGGGAAACTCACCCCTCCACTTT	CASSPPQGNSPLHF
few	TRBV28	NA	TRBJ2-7	TGTGCCAGCGTCGGGACAAGGGGAGGTTTGGAGCAGTACTTC	CASVGTRGGLEQYF
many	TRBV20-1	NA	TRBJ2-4	TGCAGTGCTAGATGGGAAGCCAAAAACATTCAGTACTTC	CSARWEAKNIQYF
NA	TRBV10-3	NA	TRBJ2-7	TGTGCCATCAGTGATGGGGGCGGCGAGCAGTACTTC	CAISDGGGEQYF
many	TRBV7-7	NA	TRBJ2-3	TGTGCCAGCAGCTTAGACTCGGGCACAGATACGCAGTATTTT	CASSLDSGTDTQYF